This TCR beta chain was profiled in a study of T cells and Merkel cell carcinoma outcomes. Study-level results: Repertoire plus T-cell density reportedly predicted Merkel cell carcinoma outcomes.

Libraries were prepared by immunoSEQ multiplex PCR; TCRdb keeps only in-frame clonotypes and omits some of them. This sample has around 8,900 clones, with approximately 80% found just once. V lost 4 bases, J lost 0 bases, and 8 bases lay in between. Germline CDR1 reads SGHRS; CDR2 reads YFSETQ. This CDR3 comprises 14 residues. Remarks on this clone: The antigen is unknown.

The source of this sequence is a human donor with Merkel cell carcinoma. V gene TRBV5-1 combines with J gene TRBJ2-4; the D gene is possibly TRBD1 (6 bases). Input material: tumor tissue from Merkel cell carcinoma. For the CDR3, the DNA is TGCGCCAGCAGCCTGGACAGAGCCAAAAACATTCAGTACTTC. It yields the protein CASSLDRAKNIQYF.